This T cell receptor (beta chain) derives from a study of blood T cells in healthy people across ages (dated by TCRdb to 2013 to 2016). Looking at the study overall: In model experiments, roughly one uniquely barcoded TCR beta cDNA molecule per two T cells was captured by template switching. The study measured age-related changes in TCR beta repertoire diversity using deep sequencing normalized with unique cDNA molecular identifiers. The donors were divided into four age groups: young (average around 17 years), middle-aged (approximately 39), aged (approximately 62) and long-lived (more than 75). Donors of different ages were randomly distributed across sequencing lanes to avoid experimental bias. The study analyzed two additional independent replicas of 1 million unique cDNA reads from the same blood draw for two donors, one aged 18 to 30 and one aged 80 or older. Overall study results and their limits: Observed TCR beta diversity correlated strongly with the percentage of naive T cells measured by flow cytometry. As age increased, observed TCR beta diversity per million T cells dropped in a roughly linear way, and a significant reduction was already evident by age 40. Estimates of total diversity based on one million sequenced T cells were considered lower bounds and underestimates. Since profiling was done on bulk unsorted PBMCs, naive and antigen-experienced compartments could not be conclusively compared. Because the CMV infection status of the donors was unknown, age-related changes in expanded clonotypes may potentially have been confounded. Compared with the aged group, the long-lived group had more naive CD4+ T cells, fewer expanded clones and increased TCR diversity, a pattern suggesting age selection.

For this clonotype: This receptor's antigen is unknown. A read error is possible here, since a much larger clone lies one base away.

To prepare the library, 5' RACE was applied. The sequencer was an Illumina HiSeq 2500. A second about 7 to 11 cycle PCR used a sample-barcoded 5' primer and a J-beta primer mix. A template-switch 5' adaptor carrying 12 random nucleotides introduced a unique molecular identifier onto each TCR beta cDNA molecule. At least 2.5 million CDR3-containing paired-end reads were obtained from each sample. First-strand cDNA synthesis was performed from all RNA using the Mint cDNA synthesis kit, with priming by a TRBC-specific oligonucleotide. After uracil-DNA glycosylase treatment, a first 18-cycle PCR used universal primers M1SS and BC2_uni_R on all cDNA. As for the original processing: For normalization, 1 million high-quality reads, each with a distinct molecular identifier, were randomly selected from each sample. Instead of being binned into consensus sequences, reads that shared molecular identifiers were thrown out. CDR3 identification, clonotype clustering and error correction used MiTCR with a Q25 quality threshold and the strictest error-elimination algorithm. A nonparametric unseen species model with Euler transformation was used to estimate lower-bound total TCR beta diversity. The raw public reads went through TCRdb reprocessing: fastp at Q25, MiXCR clone calling, in-frame beta chains kept. Rows are combined by CDR3 protein, so each entry shows the most common genes and DNA. What appears here as the V and J calls and clone size reflects TCRdb's work, not the paper's. This sample holds 650,000 to 700,000 distinct CDR3 sequences; 32% were observed only once. Approximately 15% of the sample lies in the top ten.

The CDR3 runs 15 residues from the cysteine to the phenylalanine. The retained sequence is limited to the CDR3, 45 bases, with the frame set at the first base. Germline trimming amounts to 4 bases on V and 8 bases on J, with 6 as the count of junction bases outside the gene matches. Via the germline V gene, CDR1 is SGHRS and CDR2 YFSETQ. The approximately 41 donors, aged about 6 to 95 years, were systemically healthy Caucasian individuals from Russia. Approximately 11 milliliters of peripheral blood were drawn from each donor into EDTA-treated Vacutainer tubes. Ficoll-Paque density-gradient centrifugation was used to isolate PBMCs, with at least 7 million obtained per sample. Total RNA, at least 6 micrograms per sample, was extracted from PBMCs with Trizol reagent. For every donor, an aliquot of PBMCs went through flow cytometry to measure the percentages of naive CD45RAhigh/CD27high T cells.

What was sequenced was blood. The TCR comes from a woman older than 75 in good health. Donor details come from another sample of the same person, matched by shared clones. The V and J genes are TRBV5-1 and TRBJ2-1; a stretch of 13 junction bases matches TRBD2. The DNA is as follows: TGCGCCAGCAGCACTAGCGGGGGGGTTAGCGATGAGCAGTTCTTC. Translation gives CASSTSGGVSDEQFF.